Below, one T cell receptor beta chain is given with its context. The antigen is undetermined. The data were taken from a study of shared clonotypes between healthy human individuals. The assay used deep level. Method: immunoSEQ multiplex PCR; TCRdb's copy keeps in-frame clones and lacks some. The profile shows about 2,100,000 clones, about 93% of them singletons. Study-wide findings and caveats: Clonotypes that were shared across a handful of donors made up about 5.1% of naive CD4 clonotypes. Clonotypes shared by all four sorted-subset donors had higher generation probabilities than non-shared clonotypes.

Naive-designated CD8 cells lacked CD45RO, were positively enriched for CCR7, and omitted terminally differentiated effector memory CD45RA+ cells. V was cut by 0 bases and J by 0 bases, with 11 bases left in between. The CDR3 consists of 16 residues. The germline V gene encodes CDR1 LGHNA and CDR2 YSLEER. The receptor's source is a man aged 18 to 30 in good health. Some clones in this sample may be carry-over from other donors' samples. The sample consisted of naive CD8+ T cells from PBMCs. This chain uses TRBV4-3 with TRBJ1-2; possible D gene TRBD1, 5 bases. CDR3 sequence reads: CASSQDLLQANYGYTF. In nucleotides, the CDR3 is TGCGCCAGCAGCCAAGATTTGCTACAGGCTAACTATGGCTACACCTTC.